A selection of T cell receptor beta chains follows, all from one sample in a study of T-cell memory formation after mild COVID-19. TCRdb re-called the 5' RACE reads with MiXCR, one entry per CDR3 protein. The sample has about 470,000 distinct CDR3 sequences, around a quarter seen once; the top ten hold around an eighth. What was sequenced was PBMCs or a T cell subset sorted from them (not recorded which). These receptor sequences come from an adult woman who had mild COVID-19 (a few samples of this study predate the infection). Cell type and time point are not known. Each CDR3 is given with its conserved first and last residue. D genes are given only for firm matches. Clone size is given for some rows only: seen once, a few or many times, or a class if the clone is expanded.

V	J	D	size	DNA	CDR3
TRBV7-9	TRBJ2-2	-	many	TGTGCCAGCAGCTTACCTGCCCTGACCGGGGAGCTGTTTTTT	CASSLPALTGELFF
TRBV18	TRBJ2-3	-	-	TGTGCCAGCTCACCACCGCACGCAGATACGCAGTATTTT	CASSPPHADTQYF
TRBV29-1	TRBJ1-3	-	few	TGCAGCGTTGAAGATGCCCCCTCTGGAAACACCATATATTTT	CSVEDAPSGNTIYF
TRBV18	TRBJ1-1	TRBD1	-	TGTGCCAGCTCATTAACAGGGGACATGAACACTGAAGCTTTCTTT	CASSLTGDMNTEAFF
TRBV18	TRBJ2-7	TRBD1	-	TGTGCCAGCTCATCATACAGGGGGCCCGGCTCCTACGAGCAGTACTTC	CASSSYRGPGSYEQYF
TRBV2	TRBJ2-2	-	few	TGTGCCAGCATGCGGCAGGGAACGAACACCGGGGAGCTGTTTTTT	CASMRQGTNTGELFF
TRBV19	TRBJ1-5	-	-	TGTGCCAGTAGTATAGCCCGTGGGGGACTGGCCCAGCATTTT	CASSIARGGLAQHF
TRBV5-1	TRBJ2-2	-	many	TGCGCCAGCAGCTTGGAAGGACTACTTAACACCGGGGAGCTGTTTTTT	CASSLEGLLNTGELFF
TRBV20-1	TRBJ2-5	TRBD2	-	TGCAGTGCTAGAGGAGGGACTAGCGGGAGTGAGACCCAGTACTTC	CSARGGTSGSETQYF
TRBV4-3	TRBJ2-3	TRBD2	-	TGCGACAGCAGCAGCGGGACTAGCGGATACACAGATACGCAGTATTTT	CDSSSGTSGYTDTQYF
TRBV5-1	TRBJ2-3	-	many	TGTGCCAGCAGCTTAGCGGCAGATACGCAGTATTTT	CASSLAADTQYF
TRBV6-6	TRBJ2-3	TRBD1	-	TGTGCCAGCAGTTACACCGGGACAGGGAGACCAGATACGCAGTATTTT	CASSYTGTGRPDTQYF
TRBV7-9	TRBJ1-4	TRBD1	-	TGTGCCAGCAGCTTCAGACAGGGAACTAATGAAAAACTGTTTTTT	CASSFRQGTNEKLFF
TRBV6-1	TRBJ2-1	-	few	TGTGCCAGCAGTGGTTGGACGGGATACAACAATGAGCAGTTCTTC	CASSGWTGYNNEQFF
TRBV6-5	TRBJ2-1	TRBD1	few	TGTGCCAGCAGTTACCAGGGGGCGGTGAATGGTGAGCAGTTCTTC	CASSYQGAVNGEQFF
TRBV12-3/TRBV12-4	TRBJ2-5	-	-	TGTGCCACCTCACCTTCTCCCCATGTCCAGTACTTC	CATSPSPHVQYF
TRBV9	TRBJ1-1	TRBD1	few	TGTGCCAGCAGTGGGGACAGTTGGAACACTGAAGCTTTCTTT	CASSGDSWNTEAFF
TRBV6-1	TRBJ2-1	-	-	TGTGCCAGCAAACGTGGTGAATGGTACAATGAGCAGTTCTTC	CASKRGEWYNEQFF
TRBV28	TRBJ2-7	TRBD2	few	TGTGCCAGCAGCACTGCGGCTAGCGGGGACTACGAGCAGTACTTC	CASSTAASGDYEQYF
TRBV11-2	TRBJ2-5	-	few	TGTGCCAGCAGCTTATCTGGTGCCGCAGGGGAGACCCAGTACTTC	CASSLSGAAGETQYF
TRBV7-9	TRBJ1-4	-	few	TGTGCCAGCAGCTTAGGATCCCTGGGGATCACTAATGAAAAACTGTTTTTT	CASSLGSLGITNEKLFF
TRBV2	TRBJ2-5	-	-	TGTGCCAGCAGTCGTGGGACTCCTTCGCAAGAGACCCAGTACTTC	CASSRGTPSQETQYF
TRBV24-1	TRBJ2-1	-	-	TGTGCCACCAGTGAGCCCACCGGGACTGCTGTAGGACACGAGCAGTTCTTC	CATSEPTGTAVGHEQFF
TRBV7-2	TRBJ2-3	-	-	TGTGCCAGCAGCTTGCTCCCAGCAACAGATACGCAGTATTTT	CASSLLPATDTQYF
TRBV10-3	TRBJ2-7	-	-	TGTGCCATCAGTGAGAGGGCGGACTACGAGCAGTACTTC	CAISERADYEQYF
TRBV12-3/TRBV12-4	TRBJ2-7	TRBD1	-	TGTGCCAGCAGTTTTGCCGGGACAGAATTCTACGAGCAGTACTTC	CASSFAGTEFYEQYF
TRBV5-1	TRBJ1-2	-	once	TGCGCCAGCAGCTTAGACCCAAGAAGTCTGGATGGCTACACCTTC	CASSLDPRSLDGYTF
TRBV11-2	TRBJ1-4	-	few	TGTGCCAGCAGCTTAGGGGTATCGGGGGCGGAGGAAAAACTGTTTTTT	CASSLGVSGAEEKLFF
TRBV9	TRBJ2-3	TRBD2	-	TGTGCCAGCAGCGCCCTTAGCGGGAGGGCAGATACGCAGTATTTT	CASSALSGRADTQYF
TRBV5-1	TRBJ2-2	-	few	TGCGCCAGCAGATCGGACCGAATAGAGAACACCGGGGAGCTGTTTTTT	CASRSDRIENTGELFF
TRBV7-3	TRBJ2-3	TRBD1	-	TGTGCCAGCAGCTCCACAGGGGGCGGCACAGATACGCAGTATTTT	CASSSTGGGTDTQYF
TRBV5-5	TRBJ2-7	-	-	TGTGCCAGCAGCTTGGTACAGATATCCTACGAGCAGTACTTC	CASSLVQISYEQYF
TRBV29-1	TRBJ2-7	-	-	TGCAGCGTTGCCGCCAGTCCGGAGGGGTCGTACGAGCAGTACTTC	CSVAASPEGSYEQYF
TRBV30	TRBJ1-1	-	-	TGTGCCTGGAGGCAGGGCCAGGCTTCGAACACTGAAGCTTTCTTT	CAWRQGQASNTEAFF
TRBV5-8	TRBJ2-7	TRBD2	once	TGTGCCAGCAGCCATCGACTAGCGGGGAATTACGAGCAGTACTTC	CASSHRLAGNYEQYF
TRBV5-1	TRBJ2-7	TRBD1	few	TGCGCCAGCAGCTTGGAGGGACAGGGTTCCTACGAGCAGTACTTC	CASSLEGQGSYEQYF
TRBV7-9	TRBJ2-3	TRBD2	-	TGTGCCAGCAGCTCCTCTAGCGGGACTATCACAGATACGCAGTATTTT	CASSSSSGTITDTQYF
TRBV19	TRBJ1-2	-	few	TGTGCCAGTAGTATCCTCGGGGGCAGGGGTTATGGCTACACCTTC	CASSILGGRGYGYTF
TRBV9	TRBJ2-2	TRBD2	few	TGTGCCAGCAGCGTAGGCAGCGGGGGGGCGAGCTGGAGGGAGCTGTTTTTT	CASSVGSGGASWRELFF
TRBV5-1	TRBJ2-1	TRBD2	few	TGCGCCAGCAGCTTGGATGGGGGGGTCTACAATGAGCAGTTCTTC	CASSLDGGVYNEQFF
TRBV7-2	TRBJ2-1	-	-	TGTGCCAGCAGCTTAGACAGGGTTACCCACAATGAGCAGTTCTTC	CASSLDRVTHNEQFF
TRBV11-2	TRBJ1-2	-	few	TGTGCCAGCAGCTTAGTGGGGGGAGTGAATGGCTACACCTTC	CASSLVGGVNGYTF
TRBV4-3	TRBJ2-3	-	-	TGCGCCAGCAGCCAAGAAAACAGGGCTAGGGCAGATACGCAGTATTTT	CASSQENRARADTQYF
TRBV7-3	TRBJ1-5	-	few	TGTGCCAGCAGCTTAAAAGGGCAGCCCCAGCATTTT	CASSLKGQPQHF